This T cell receptor (beta chain) was identified during a study of control samples from healthy donors and cancer patients. The germline V gene encodes CDR1 LGHDT and CDR2 YNNKEL (reference sequence). This CDR3 comprises 16 residues. Trimming took 5 bases from V and 9 from J; bases not matched to a gene: 11. Libraries were prepared by immunoSEQ multiplex PCR; TCRdb keeps only in-frame clonotypes and omits some of them. The top ten clones hold about 2.8% of a sample with around 110,000 clones, about 93% of them seen once. The sequence was collected from a man aged 25-45 years in good health. The sequenced sample consisted of blood. The chain employs TRBV3-1 (or the pseudogene TRBV3-2) and TRBJ2-5; 14 bases line up with TRBD2. The DNA for the CDR3 is TGTGCCAGCAGCGGACCCGGGACTAGCGGGGGTGGGGCCCAGTACTTC. Translating gives CASSGPGTSGGGAQYF.